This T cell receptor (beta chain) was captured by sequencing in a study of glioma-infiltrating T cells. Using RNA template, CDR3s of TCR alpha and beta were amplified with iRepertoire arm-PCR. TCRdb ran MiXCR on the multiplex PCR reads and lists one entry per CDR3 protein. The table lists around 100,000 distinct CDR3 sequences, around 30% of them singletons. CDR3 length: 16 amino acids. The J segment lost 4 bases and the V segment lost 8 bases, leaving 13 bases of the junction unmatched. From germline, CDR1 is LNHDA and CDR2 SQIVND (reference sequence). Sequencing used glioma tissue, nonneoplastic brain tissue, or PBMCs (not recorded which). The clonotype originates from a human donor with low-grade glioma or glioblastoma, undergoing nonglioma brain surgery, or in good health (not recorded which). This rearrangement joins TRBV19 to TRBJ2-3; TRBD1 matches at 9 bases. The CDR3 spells CASCPGGTGRSDTQYF. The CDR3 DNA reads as TGTGCCAGTTGCCCCGGCGGGACAGGGCGATCAGATACGCAGTATTTT.